The clone carrying this TCR beta chain was found many times. The CDR3 loop spans 17 amino acids. The J segment lost 6 bases and the V segment lost 0 bases, leaving 11 bases of the junction unmatched. Germline V gene sequence: CDR1 DFQATT, CDR2 SNEGSKA (reference sequence). Blood and skin TCR RNA was reverse transcribed with alpha and beta constant primers. TCRdb re-called the 5' RACE reads through MiXCR, storing one row per CDR3 protein. In the table there are about 21,000 distinct CDR3 sequences, 4% to 4.5% of which are singletons. Whole-blood samples were under 3 ml of peripheral blood from healthy adult volunteers. This sample is drawn from a study of naive and memory T cell subsets.

The rearrangement uses TRBV20-1 and TRBJ2-1; 10 bases are shared with TRBD2. The sequence derives from a male donor in good health. The CDR3 loop reads CSARELILAGVVNEQFF. In DNA, the CDR3 is TGCAGTGCTAGAGAATTGATCCTAGCGGGAGTGGTCAATGAGCAGTTCTTC.